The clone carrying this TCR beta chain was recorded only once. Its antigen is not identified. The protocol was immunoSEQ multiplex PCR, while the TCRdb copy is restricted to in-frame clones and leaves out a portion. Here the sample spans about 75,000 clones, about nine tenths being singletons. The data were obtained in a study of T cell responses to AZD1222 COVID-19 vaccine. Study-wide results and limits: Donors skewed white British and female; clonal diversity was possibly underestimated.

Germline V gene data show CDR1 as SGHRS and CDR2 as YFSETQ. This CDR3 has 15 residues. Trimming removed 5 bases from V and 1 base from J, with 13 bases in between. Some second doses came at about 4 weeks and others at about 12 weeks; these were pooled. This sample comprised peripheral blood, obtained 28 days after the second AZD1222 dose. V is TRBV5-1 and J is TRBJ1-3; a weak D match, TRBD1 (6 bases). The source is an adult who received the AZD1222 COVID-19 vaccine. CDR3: CASRQGTVSGNTIYF. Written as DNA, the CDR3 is TGCGCCAGCAGACAGGGAACGGTGTCTGGAAACACCATATATTTT.